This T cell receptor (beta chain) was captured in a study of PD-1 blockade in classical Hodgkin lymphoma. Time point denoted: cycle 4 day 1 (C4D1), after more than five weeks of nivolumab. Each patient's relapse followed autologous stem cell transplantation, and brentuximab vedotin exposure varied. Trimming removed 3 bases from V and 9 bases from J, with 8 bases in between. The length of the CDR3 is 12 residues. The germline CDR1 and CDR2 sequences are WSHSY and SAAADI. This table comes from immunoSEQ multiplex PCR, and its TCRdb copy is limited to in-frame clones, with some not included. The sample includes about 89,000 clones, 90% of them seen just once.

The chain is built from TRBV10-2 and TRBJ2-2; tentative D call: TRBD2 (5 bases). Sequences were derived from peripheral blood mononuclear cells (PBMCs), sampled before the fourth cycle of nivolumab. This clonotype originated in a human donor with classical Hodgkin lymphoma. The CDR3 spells CASSDGSRELFF. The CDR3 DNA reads TGCGCCAGCAGTGATGGGAGCCGGGAGCTGTTTTTT.